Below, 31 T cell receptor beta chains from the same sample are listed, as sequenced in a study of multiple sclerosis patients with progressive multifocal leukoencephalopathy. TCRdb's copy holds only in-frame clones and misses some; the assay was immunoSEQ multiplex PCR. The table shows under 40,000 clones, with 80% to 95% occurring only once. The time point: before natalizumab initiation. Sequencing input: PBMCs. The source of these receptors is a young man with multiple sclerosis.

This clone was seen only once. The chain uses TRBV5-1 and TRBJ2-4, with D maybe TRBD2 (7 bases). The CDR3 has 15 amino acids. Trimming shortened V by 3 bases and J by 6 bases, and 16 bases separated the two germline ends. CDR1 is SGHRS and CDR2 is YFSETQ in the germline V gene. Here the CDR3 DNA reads TGCGCCAGCAGCTACAAAGGGGGGGGTGGAAACATTCAGTACTTC. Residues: CASSYKGGGGNIQYF.

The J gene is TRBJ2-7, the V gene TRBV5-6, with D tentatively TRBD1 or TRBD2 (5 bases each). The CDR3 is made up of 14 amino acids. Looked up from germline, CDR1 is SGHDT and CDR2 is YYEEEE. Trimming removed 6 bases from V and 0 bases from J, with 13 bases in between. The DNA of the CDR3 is TGTGCCAGCAACCCGGGACGCAGCTCCTACGAGCAGTACTTC. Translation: CASNPGRSSYEQYF.

In DNA form, the CDR3 reads TGTGCCAGCAGTTCCTCTGCGGGAGGACACACCGGGGAGCTGTTTTTT. This codes for CASSSSAGGHTGELFF. The J gene is TRBJ2-2, the V gene TRBV2, with TRBD2 matching 8 bases. CDR1 and CDR2 from the germline V gene are SNHLY and FYNNEI. The CDR3 is 16 amino acids. The V segment lost 5 bases and the J segment 3 bases; nucleotides outside the gene matches: 8.

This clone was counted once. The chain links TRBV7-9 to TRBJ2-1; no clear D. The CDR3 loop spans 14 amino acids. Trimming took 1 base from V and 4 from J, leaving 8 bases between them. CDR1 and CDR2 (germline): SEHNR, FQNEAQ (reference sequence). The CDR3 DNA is TGTGCCAGCAGCTTAGTCCAGACTTACAATGAGCAGTTCTTC. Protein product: CASSLVQTYNEQFF.

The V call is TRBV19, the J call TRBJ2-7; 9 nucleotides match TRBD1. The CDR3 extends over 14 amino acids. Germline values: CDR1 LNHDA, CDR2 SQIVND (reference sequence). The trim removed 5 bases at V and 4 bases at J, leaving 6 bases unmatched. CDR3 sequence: CASSFRTGVYEQYF. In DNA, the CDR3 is TGTGCCAGTAGTTTTAGGACAGGGGTTTACGAGCAGTACTTC.

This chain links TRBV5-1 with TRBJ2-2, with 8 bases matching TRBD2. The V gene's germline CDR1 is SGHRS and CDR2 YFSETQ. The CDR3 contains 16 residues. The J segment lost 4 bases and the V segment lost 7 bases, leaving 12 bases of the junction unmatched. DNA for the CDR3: TGCGCCAGCTCCGCCTCCGGGACTAGGGCCACCGGGGAGCTGTTTTTT. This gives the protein CASSASGTRATGELFF.

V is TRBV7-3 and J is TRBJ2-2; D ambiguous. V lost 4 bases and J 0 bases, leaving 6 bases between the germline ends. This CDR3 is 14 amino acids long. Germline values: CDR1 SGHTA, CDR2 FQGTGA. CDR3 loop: CASSSWSNTGELFF. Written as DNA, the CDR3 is TGTGCCAGCAGCTCCTGGTCGAACACCGGGGAGCTGTTTTTT.

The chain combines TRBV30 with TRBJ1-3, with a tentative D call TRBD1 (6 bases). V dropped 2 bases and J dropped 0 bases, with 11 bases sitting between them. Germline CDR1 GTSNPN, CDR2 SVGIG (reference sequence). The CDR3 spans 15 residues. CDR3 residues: CAWSTGFSSGNTIYF. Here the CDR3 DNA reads TGTGCCTGGAGTACAGGGTTTTCCTCTGGAAACACCATATATTTT.

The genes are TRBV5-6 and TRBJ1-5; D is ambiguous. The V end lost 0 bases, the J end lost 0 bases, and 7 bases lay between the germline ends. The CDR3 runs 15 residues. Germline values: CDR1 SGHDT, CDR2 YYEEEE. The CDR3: CASSLAGYSNQPQHF. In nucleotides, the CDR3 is TGTGCCAGCAGCTTGGCTGGGTATAGCAATCAGCCCCAGCATTTT.

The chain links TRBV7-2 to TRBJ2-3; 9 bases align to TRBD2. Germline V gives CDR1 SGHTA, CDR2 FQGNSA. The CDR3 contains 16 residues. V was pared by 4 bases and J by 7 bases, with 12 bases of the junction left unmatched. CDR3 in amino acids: CASSYPPGREGNTQYF. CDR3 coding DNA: TGTGCCAGCAGCTACCCACCCGGGCGGGAGGGAAATACGCAGTATTTT.

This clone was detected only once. The CDR3: CASSFQLHTEAFF. CDR3 bases: TGTGCCAGCAGCTTCCAACTCCACACTGAAGCTTTCTTT. The chain employs TRBV7-8 and TRBJ1-1; the D is unclear. This CDR3 region has 13 residues. V lost 3 bases and J 3 bases, leaving 8 bases between the germline ends. Germline CDR1 is SGHVS and CDR2 is FQNEAQ.

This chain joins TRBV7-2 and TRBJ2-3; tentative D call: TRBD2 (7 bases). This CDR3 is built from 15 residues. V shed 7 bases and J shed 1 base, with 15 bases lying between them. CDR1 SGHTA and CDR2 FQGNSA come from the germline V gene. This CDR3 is CASNYRGARTDTQYF. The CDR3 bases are TGTGCCAGCAACTATCGGGGGGCCCGCACAGATACGCAGTATTTT.

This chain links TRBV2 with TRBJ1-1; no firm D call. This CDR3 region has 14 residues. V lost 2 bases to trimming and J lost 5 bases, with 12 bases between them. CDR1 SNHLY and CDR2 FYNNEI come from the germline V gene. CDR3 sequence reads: CASSEWGVGTEAFF. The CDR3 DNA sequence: TGTGCCAGCAGTGAATGGGGAGTAGGGACTGAAGCTTTCTTT.

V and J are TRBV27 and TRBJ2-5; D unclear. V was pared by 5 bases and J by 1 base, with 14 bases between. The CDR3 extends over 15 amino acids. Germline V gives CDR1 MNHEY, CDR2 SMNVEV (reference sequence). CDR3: CASSPAWGRQETQYF. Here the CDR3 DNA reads TGTGCCAGCAGTCCAGCTTGGGGTCGCCAAGAGACCCAGTACTTC.

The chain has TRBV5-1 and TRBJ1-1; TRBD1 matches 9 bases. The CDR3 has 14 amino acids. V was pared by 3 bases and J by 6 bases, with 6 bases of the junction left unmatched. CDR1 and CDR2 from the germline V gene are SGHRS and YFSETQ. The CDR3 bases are TGCGCCAGCAGCTGGGGACAGGGAACCTCTGAAGCTTTCTTT. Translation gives CASSWGQGTSEAFF.

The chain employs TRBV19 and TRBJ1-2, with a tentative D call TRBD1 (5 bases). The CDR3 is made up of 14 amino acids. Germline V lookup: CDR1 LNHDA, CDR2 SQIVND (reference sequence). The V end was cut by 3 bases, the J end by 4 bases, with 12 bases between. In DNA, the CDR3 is TGTGCCAGTAGTATGGGAGGGGTTTCCTATGGCTACACCTTC. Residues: CASSMGGVSYGYTF. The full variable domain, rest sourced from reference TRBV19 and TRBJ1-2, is DGGITQSPKYLFRKEGQNVTLSCEQNLNHDAMYWYRQDPGQGLRLIYYSQIVNDFQKGDIAEGYSVSREKKESFPLTVTSAQKNPTAFYLCASSMGGVSYGYTFGSGTRLTVV.

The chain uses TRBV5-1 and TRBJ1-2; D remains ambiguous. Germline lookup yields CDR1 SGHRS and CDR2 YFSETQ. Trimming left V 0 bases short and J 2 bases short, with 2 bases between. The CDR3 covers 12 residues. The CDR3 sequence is CASSLENYGYTF. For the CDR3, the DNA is TGCGCCAGCAGCTTGGAGAACTATGGCTACACCTTC.

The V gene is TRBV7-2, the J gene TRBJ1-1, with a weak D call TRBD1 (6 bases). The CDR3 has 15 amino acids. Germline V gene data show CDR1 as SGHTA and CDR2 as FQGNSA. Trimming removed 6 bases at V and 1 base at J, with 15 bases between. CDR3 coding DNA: TGTGCCAGCAGACGAGGACAGCTTTCGAACACTGAAGCTTTCTTT. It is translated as CASRRGQLSNTEAFF.

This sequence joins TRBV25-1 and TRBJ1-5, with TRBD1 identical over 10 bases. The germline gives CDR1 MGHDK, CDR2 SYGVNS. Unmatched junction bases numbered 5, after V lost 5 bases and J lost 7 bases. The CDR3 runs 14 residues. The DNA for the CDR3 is TGTGCCAGCAGTAGGGGACAGGGGAAGCAGCCCCAGCATTTT. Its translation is CASSRGQGKQPQHF.

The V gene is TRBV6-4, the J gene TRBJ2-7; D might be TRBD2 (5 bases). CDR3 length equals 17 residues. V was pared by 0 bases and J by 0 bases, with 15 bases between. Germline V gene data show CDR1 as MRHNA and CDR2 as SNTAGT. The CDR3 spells CASSDSSGAEISYEQYF. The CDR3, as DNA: TGTGCCAGCAGTGACTCGAGTGGAGCGGAGATCTCCTACGAGCAGTACTTC.

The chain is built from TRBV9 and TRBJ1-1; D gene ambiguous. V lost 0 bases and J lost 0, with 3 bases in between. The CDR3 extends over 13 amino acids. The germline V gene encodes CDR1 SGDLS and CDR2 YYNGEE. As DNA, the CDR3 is TGTGCCAGCAGCGTAGATATGAACACTGAAGCTTTCTTT. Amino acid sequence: CASSVDMNTEAFF.

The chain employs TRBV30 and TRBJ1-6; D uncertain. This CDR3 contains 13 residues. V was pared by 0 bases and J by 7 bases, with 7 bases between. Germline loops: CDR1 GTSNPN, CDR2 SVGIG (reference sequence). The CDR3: CAWSVAGNSPLHF. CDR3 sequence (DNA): TGTGCCTGGAGTGTAGCGGGGAATTCACCCCTCCACTTT.

The CDR3 sequence: CASSLARSSYNEQFF. As DNA, the CDR3 is TGCGCCAGCAGTTTAGCGCGGAGCTCCTACAATGAGCAGTTCTTC. V and J are TRBV10-1 and TRBJ2-1; TRBD2 is a possible D gene (5 bases). The germline V gene encodes CDR1 WNHNN and CDR2 SYGVQD (reference sequence). V was cut by 5 bases and J by 0 bases, with 11 bases left in between. The CDR3 extends over 15 amino acids.

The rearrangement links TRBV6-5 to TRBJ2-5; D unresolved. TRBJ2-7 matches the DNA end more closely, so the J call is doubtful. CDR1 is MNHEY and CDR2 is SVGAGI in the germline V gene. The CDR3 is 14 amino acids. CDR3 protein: CASSPDGQSYEQYF. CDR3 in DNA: TGTGCCAGCAGTCCTGATGGCCAGTCCTACGAGCAGTACTTC.

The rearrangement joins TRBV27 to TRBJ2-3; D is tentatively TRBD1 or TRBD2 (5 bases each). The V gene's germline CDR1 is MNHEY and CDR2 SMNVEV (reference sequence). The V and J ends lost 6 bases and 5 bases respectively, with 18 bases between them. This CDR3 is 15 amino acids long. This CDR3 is CASSPRGKHGDTQYF. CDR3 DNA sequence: TGTGCCAGCAGCCCACGGGGCAAACATGGAGATACGCAGTATTTT.

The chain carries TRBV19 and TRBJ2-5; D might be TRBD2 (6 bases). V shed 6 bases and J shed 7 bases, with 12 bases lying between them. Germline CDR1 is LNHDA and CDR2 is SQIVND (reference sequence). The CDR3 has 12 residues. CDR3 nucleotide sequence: TGTGCCAGTAGGGACTACCTGGGGACCCAGTACTTC. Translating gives CASRDYLGTQYF.

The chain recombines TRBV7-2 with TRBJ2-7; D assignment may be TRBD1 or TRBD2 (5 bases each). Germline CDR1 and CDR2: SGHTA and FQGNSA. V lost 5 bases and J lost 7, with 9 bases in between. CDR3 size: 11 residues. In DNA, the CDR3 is TGTGCCAGCAGCGCGTGGGGGGAGCAGTACTTC. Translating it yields CASSAWGEQYF.

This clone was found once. The CDR3 region has the DNA TGTGCCAGCTCCGGCCCTTTCAATCAGCCCCAGCATTTT. Translated, it gives CASSGPFNQPQHF. V gene TRBV25-1 combines with J gene TRBJ1-5; D unclear. This CDR3 contains 13 residues. The germline V gene has CDR1 MGHDK and CDR2 SYGVNS. The germline V and J ends were trimmed by 8 bases and 3 bases, with 11 bases remaining between them.

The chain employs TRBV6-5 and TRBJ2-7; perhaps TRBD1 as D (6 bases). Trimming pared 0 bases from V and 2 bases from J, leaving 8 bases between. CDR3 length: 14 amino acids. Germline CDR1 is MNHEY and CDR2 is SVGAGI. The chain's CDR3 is CASSYSKGAYEQYF. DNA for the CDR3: TGTGCCAGCAGTTACTCGAAGGGGGCCTACGAGCAGTACTTC.

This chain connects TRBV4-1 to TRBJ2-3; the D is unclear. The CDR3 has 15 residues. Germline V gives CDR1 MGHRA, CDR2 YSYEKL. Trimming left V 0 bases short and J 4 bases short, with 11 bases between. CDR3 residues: CASSQESTTPDTQYF. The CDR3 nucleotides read TGCGCCAGCAGCCAAGAGAGCACTACTCCAGATACGCAGTATTTT.

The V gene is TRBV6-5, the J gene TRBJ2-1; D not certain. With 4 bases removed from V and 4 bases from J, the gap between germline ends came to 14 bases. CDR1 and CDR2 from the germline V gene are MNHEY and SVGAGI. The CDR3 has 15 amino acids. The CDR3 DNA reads TGTGCCAGCAGTTCTCCCAGCGAAACTTACAATGAGCAGTTCTTC. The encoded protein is CASSSPSETYNEQFF.